Each of the 20 T cell receptor beta chains below was sequenced from the same sample in a study of T cell repertoires in cytomegalovirus infection. TCRdb re-analysed the reads in MiXCR, keeping a single row per CDR3 protein. The repertoire holds roughly 76,000 distinct CDR3 sequences, with roughly 3.6% as singletons. Sequenced input: PBMCs. These TCRs come from a human donor in good health (CMV status not recorded). Some clones in this sample may be carry-over from other donors' samples.

This clonotype occurred many times. The chain carries TRBV11-1 and TRBJ2-2; D is uncertain. Trimming removed 4 bases at V and 3 bases at J, with 24 bases between. Germline loops: CDR1 SGHAT, CDR2 FQDESV (reference sequence). This CDR3 contains 19 residues. The CDR3 DNA follows: TGTGCCAGCAGCTCCACCCACCAATTCATAAGAGACGACACCGGGGAGCTGTTTTTT. Protein product: CASSSTHQFIRDDTGELFF.

This clonotype has ten or more counts. The V call is TRBV19, the J call TRBJ1-5, with TRBD1 as a possible D gene (6 bases). The CDR3 runs 14 residues. CDR1 is LNHDA, CDR2 SQIVND, per germline (reference sequence). Trimming pared 1 base from V and 5 bases from J, leaving 9 bases between. This CDR3 is CASSIGTGHQPQHF. The CDR3 nucleotides read TGTGCCAGTAGTATAGGTACAGGGCATCAGCCCCAGCATTTT.

This clonotype was detected many times. The chain is built from TRBV19 and TRBJ1-1; D gene unclear. Germline CDR1 reads LNHDA; CDR2 reads SQIVND (reference sequence). CDR3 length equals 15 residues. Trimming shortened V by 7 bases and J by 1 base, and 16 bases separated the two germline ends. The CDR3 DNA reads as TGTGCCAGTATCATTCTCACTGACCAGAACACTGAAGCTTTCTTT. Translating gives CASIILTDQNTEAFF.

This clonotype was counted at least ten times. The V call is TRBV6-1, the J call TRBJ1-4, with 9 bases that match TRBD1. This CDR3 is built from 15 residues. Germline V gene data show CDR1 as MNHNS and CDR2 as SASEGT. V was clipped by 6 bases and J by 8 bases; unmatched bases: 10. The CDR3 protein is CASSLSGTGREKLFF. CDR3 bases: TGTGCCAGCAGCCTGTCCGGGACAGGGAGAGAAAAACTGTTTTTT.

This clonotype has ten or more counts. V and J are TRBV12-3 or TRBV12-4 and TRBJ2-3; 15 bases are shared with TRBD2. With 4 bases clipped from V and 7 bases from J, the junction kept 15 bases outside the gene matches. This CDR3 spans 19 amino acids. CDR3 sequence (DNA): TGTGCCAGCAGTTCTCACACGGGACTAGCGGGGGGAGCACTAAATACGCAGTATTTT. It encodes CASSSHTGLAGGALNTQYF.

This clonotype appeared many times. This chain joins TRBV20-1 and TRBJ1-2, with 8 bases aligning to TRBD1. The CDR3 consists of 13 residues. Germline loops: CDR1 DFQATT, CDR2 SNEGSKA (reference sequence). CDR3 bases: TGCAGGGGGACAGGCGGTTGGAACTATGGCTACACCTTC. Translated, it gives CRGTGGWNYGYTF.

This clonotype was observed at least ten times. The V gene is TRBV5-6, the J gene TRBJ2-1; the match to TRBD1 covers 9 bases. CDR1 and CDR2 from the germline V gene are SGHDT and YYEEEE. Trimming took 4 bases from V and 6 from J; bases not matched to a gene: 8. This CDR3 has 15 amino acids. CDR3 nucleotides: TGTGCCAGCAGCCGTTGGACAGGGGAACCCAATGAGCAGTTCTTC. This encodes CASSRWTGEPNEQFF.

At least ten counts were recorded for this clonotype. This sequence joins TRBV7-2 and TRBJ1-2, with 7 bases fitting TRBD1. This CDR3 comprises 14 residues. Per the germline V gene, CDR1 is SGHTA and CDR2 is FQGNSA. Trimming took 5 bases from V and 2 from J; bases not matched to a gene: 5. CDR3 sequence: CASSPGTANYGYTF. DNA for the CDR3: TGTGCCAGCAGCCCCGGGACAGCGAACTATGGCTACACCTTC.

This clonotype was seen repeatedly, ten times or more. J is TRBJ2-5 and V is TRBV7-2; D perhaps matches TRBD2 (7 bases). Germline CDR1 is SGHTA and CDR2 is FQGNSA. This CDR3 comprises 14 residues. The germline V and J ends were trimmed by 5 bases and 3 bases, with 13 bases remaining between them. The CDR3 nucleotides are TGTGCCAGCAGCGCGCGGGGGCGGGAAGAGACCCAGTACTTC. Protein sequence: CASSARGREETQYF.

This clonotype was recorded many times. The chain combines TRBV12-3 or TRBV12-4 with TRBJ1-4; 7 nucleotides align to TRBD1. This CDR3 has 15 residues. V shed 6 bases and J 7 bases; nucleotides not matched to a gene: 11. CDR3: CASSLQGGRGEKLFF. The CDR3 nucleotides read TGTGCCAGCAGCCTTCAGGGGGGACGGGGTGAAAAACTGTTTTTT.

This clonotype has ten or more counts. V usage is TRBV11-2 and J usage is TRBJ2-3, with 11 positions matching TRBD2. The CDR3 covers 16 residues. V lost 5 bases to trimming and J lost 2 bases; unmatched junction nucleotides: 6. Germline V gene data show CDR1 as SGHAT and CDR2 as FQNNGV. CDR3 protein: CASSRLAGFYTDTQYF. CDR3 coding DNA: TGTGCCAGCAGCCGACTAGCGGGGTTCTACACAGATACGCAGTATTTT.

This clonotype was counted many times. The chain uses TRBV10-3 and TRBJ1-1, with D uncertain. The CDR3 is 14 residues long. V was cut by 3 bases and J by 0 bases, with 8 bases left in between. Germline assignment: CDR1 ENHRY and CDR2 SYGVKD. Written as DNA, the CDR3 is TGTGCCATCAGTGACCAGAAGGTGAACACTGAAGCTTTCTTT. Amino acids: CAISDQKVNTEAFF.

Ten or more counts support this clonotype. J is TRBJ2-1 and V is TRBV24-1, with 7 bases that match TRBD2. Germline CDR1 is KGHDR and CDR2 is SFDVKD. This CDR3 spans 14 amino acids. Trimming removed 4 bases from V and 9 bases from J; junction bases left unmatched: 8. The CDR3 sequence: CATSDTGTTPEQFF. The CDR3, as DNA: TGTGCCACCAGTGACACCGGGACTACCCCTGAGCAGTTCTTC.

This clonotype has a count of ten or more. This chain links TRBV6-8 with TRBJ1-1; D not certain. Germline V gives CDR1 MNHGY, CDR2 SAAAGT. V was trimmed by 7 bases and J by 0 bases, leaving 18 bases between them. This CDR3 comprises 16 residues. The CDR3 here is CASTSGGPDMNTEAFF. The CDR3 coding sequence is TGTGCCAGCACTAGCGGAGGGCCAGACATGAACACTGAAGCTTTCTTT.

This clonotype showed up many times. The CDR3 nucleotides read TGTGCCAGTAGGCCGACAGGGGGCTTGGGGTATACGGGGGAGCTGTTTTTT. Its translation is CASRPTGGLGYTGELFF. The chain couples TRBV19 to TRBJ2-2; 10 bases fit TRBD1. The CDR3 loop spans 17 amino acids. J gave up 8 bases and V 6 bases, and 15 bases lay outside the gene matches. Germline CDR1 LNHDA, CDR2 SQIVND (reference sequence).

This clonotype was seen at least ten times. The genes are TRBV6-5 and TRBJ2-7; 11 nucleotides line up with TRBD2. The CDR3 length is 15 residues. V dropped 0 bases and J dropped 2; count of bases not matched to a gene: 0. Germline CDR1 reads MNHEY; CDR2 reads SVGAGI. The CDR3 nucleotides are TGTGCCAGCAGTTACTCGACTAGCGGGGCCTACGAGCAGTACTTC. Encoded protein: CASSYSTSGAYEQYF.

This clonotype was seen many times. The genes are TRBV7-6 and TRBJ1-2, with 10 bases that match TRBD1. Losses at the gene ends were 0 bases for V and 6 bases for J; bases not matched to a gene: 4. This CDR3 is built from 15 residues. Germline V CDR1 and CDR2: SGHVS, FNYEAQ. The CDR3 region is CASSLATGGLDGYTF. As DNA, the CDR3 is TGTGCCAGCAGCTTAGCGACAGGGGGCCTCGATGGCTACACCTTC.

This clonotype appeared many times. The chain joins TRBV6-5 to TRBJ2-3; no clear D. From germline, CDR1 is MNHEY and CDR2 SVGAGI. The V and J ends lost 0 bases and 6 bases respectively, with 4 bases between them. This CDR3 spans 12 amino acids. CDR3 bases: TGTGCCAGCAGTTACTCGCCTGATACGCAGTATTTT. It specifies CASSYSPDTQYF.

This clonotype appeared many times. The V call is TRBV7-4, the J call TRBJ1-1, with D tentatively TRBD1 (6 bases). In germline, CDR1 is SGHVT, CDR2 SQSDAQ. This CDR3 is built from 12 residues. V was shortened by 3 bases and J by 6 bases, with 8 bases between the two germline ends. CDR3 coding DNA: TGTGCCAGCAGCTTTGACAGGTCTGAAGCTTTCTTT. It encodes CASSFDRSEAFF.

This clonotype was detected many times. V is TRBV7-9 and J is TRBJ2-3, with D tentatively TRBD1 (5 bases). V was pared by 5 bases and J by 0 bases, with 12 bases between. CDR3 size: 15 residues. The germline V gene encodes CDR1 SEHNR and CDR2 FQNEAQ (reference sequence). The CDR3 protein is CASSPSTASTDTQYF. The CDR3 nucleotides are TGTGCCAGCAGCCCGTCGACAGCTAGCACAGATACGCAGTATTTT. The full variable domain, with the rest looked up from reference TRBV7-9 and TRBJ2-3, is DTGVSQNPRHKITKRGQNVTFRCDPISEHNRLYWYRQTLGQGPEFLTYFQNEAQLEKSRLLSDRFSAERPKGSFSTLEIQRTEQGDSAMYLCASSPSTASTDTQYFGPGTRLTVL.